The rows below give T cell receptor beta chains drawn from one sample of a study of T cell changes during pregnancy in multiple sclerosis. The data were produced by immunoSEQ multiplex PCR, yet TCRdb's version contains in-frame clones alone and is incomplete. This sample has some 60,000 clones, with just over 90% found just once. The sequencing here drew on peripheral blood, taken in the second trimester of pregnancy. The receptors come from a female donor with multiple sclerosis, enrolled in a pregnancy study. Each CDR3 is given without its conserved first and last residue. The D gene is left open where the match is weak. Clone size, where shown, is once, few, many, or a class for clones that have expanded.

>NA|NA|TRBV7-3|TRBJ1-3
ASSLTGGPGNTIY
>TRBD1|NA|TRBV27|TRBJ1-1
ASSSYRQGVAEAF
>NA|NA|TRBV5-4|TRBJ2-7
ASSFYTGNEQY
>TRBD1|NA|TRBV29-1|TRBJ1-2
SVELRDRGLITGGYT
>NA|NA|TRBV6-8|TRBJ2-7
ASSYFSPVPYEQY
>TRBD2|NA|TRBV5-1|TRBJ2-3
ASSYLGAGETDTQY
>NA|NA|TRBV5-1|TRBJ2-4
ASSEQGGSNIQY
>NA|NA|TRBV6-1|TRBJ1-5
ASPLAGYQPQH
>NA|NA|TRBV4-1|TRBJ1-2
ASSQDSGFYGYT
>NA|NA|TRBV19|TRBJ1-2
ASSIRGDEDGYT
>NA|NA|TRBV10-2|TRBJ2-5
ASSESGVWQETQY
>TRBD2|NA|TRBV30|TRBJ2-5
AWSVMRPTSPAERRETQY
>NA|NA|TRBV27|TRBJ1-6
ASRRGSPLH
>TRBD1|NA|TRBV5-6|TRBJ1-6
ASIRTGGSPLH
>TRBD1|NA|TRBV28|TRBJ2-1
ASSLLDRAYNEQF
>TRBD1|NA|TRBV2|TRBJ1-2
ASRDRNYGYT
>NA|NA|TRBV2|TRBJ1-2
ASSSGIQAGGYT
>TRBD1|once|TRBV11-2|TRBJ1-2
ASSPDGTVYGYT
>NA|once|TRBV5-1|TRBJ2-3
ASMSVGTDTQY
>NA|NA|TRBV30|TRBJ2-2
AWFARGTGELF
>TRBD1|NA|TRBV4-3|TRBJ2-6
ASSPTTGAGANVLT
>NA|NA|TRBV7-2|TRBJ2-5
ASSLGRISRGETQY
>NA|NA|TRBV7-8|TRBJ1-3
ASTLRDIGSGNTIY
>NA|NA|TRBV30|TRBJ2-3
AWSVGEGGTQY
>TRBD1|NA|TRBV5-1|TRBJ2-2
ASSLGTGAGELF
>NA|NA|TRBV4-3|TRBJ1-1
ASSQDREGVEAF
>NA|NA|TRBV7-6|TRBJ1-1
ASSSGQPNTEAF
>TRBD2|NA|TRBV19|TRBJ2-5
ASSIASGGQETQY
>TRBD1|NA|TRBV15|TRBJ1-1
ATSRTGHDYTEAF
>NA|NA|TRBV28|TRBJ1-2
ASSGGNYGYT
>NA|NA|TRBV7-9|TRBJ1-2
ASSLGSDNYGYT
>NA|NA|TRBV5-4|TRBJ1-1
ASSLEGRYGTEAF
>NA|NA|TRBV30|TRBJ2-1
AWDYDYNEQF
>NA|NA|TRBV6-5|TRBJ1-1
ASRFRPNTEAF
>TRBD1|NA|TRBV5-1|TRBJ2-1
ASSFWTGSYEQF
>TRBD2|NA|TRBV5-5|TRBJ2-3
ASSFTSGGDTQY
>TRBD1|NA|TRBV5-1|TRBJ1-2
ASSLWDRGVGYT
>NA|NA|TRBV7-3|TRBJ2-2
ASRPGLNTGELF
>TRBD2|NA|TRBV15|TRBJ2-5
ATSGGGGAGETQY
>TRBD2|NA|TRBV11-2|TRBJ2-1
ASSLRRTSAHINEQF
>NA|NA|TRBV7-2|TRBJ1-1
ASSPQSYTGEAF
>NA|NA|TRBV28|TRBJ1-6
AIRQSNSPLH
>NA|NA|TRBV7-8|TRBJ1-1
ASSFARGTEAF
>NA|NA|TRBV9|TRBJ1-3
ASSVRSGRRNTIY
>NA|NA|TRBV10-3|TRBJ1-5
AITGAFGQPQH
>NA|NA|TRBV9|TRBJ1-1
ASSPTSGGTEAF
>NA|NA|TRBV6-5|TRBJ2-3
ASRPSGGYTDTQY
>TRBD1|NA|TRBV10-3|TRBJ1-1
AISWDRRNTEAF
>NA|NA|TRBV5-1|TRBJ2-7
ASRGHFYEQY